This TCR beta chain was retrieved from a study of response to subunit inactivated influenza vaccine. Study-wide findings and caveats: With each seasonal influenza vaccination, the authors suggested, few new T cells are recruited.

With 4 bases clipped from V and 2 bases from J, the junction kept 8 bases outside the gene matches. The germline V gene has CDR1 LNHNV and CDR2 YYDKDF (reference sequence). The CDR3 is made up of 17 amino acids. From the RT-PCR reads, TCRdb called clonotypes with MiXCR, one entry per CDR3 protein. The sample lists roughly 540,000 distinct CDR3 sequences; under 25% were seen once. Notes on this clonotype: No antigen is known for it.

A further study also used this sample, focusing on T cells expressing NK-cell markers. That work adds: UMIs were included in TCR beta cDNA generated by 5'RACE template switching. Sorting was limited to alpha-beta TCR-expressing T cells with an anti-gamma-delta TCR antibody in several experiments. Dominant NKG2C+ clonotypes accounted for roughly 1.0-8% of CD8+ T cells in six donors.

Sequenced material: CD4+ T cells sorted from PBMCs, taken about 13 days after vaccination. J is TRBJ2-2 and V is TRBV15; 9 bases match TRBD1. This sequence was found in a middle-aged man who received an inactivated influenza vaccine. CDR3 residues: CATSIGTGKINTGELFF. DNA for the CDR3: TGTGCCACCAGCATAGGGACAGGGAAGATTAACACCGGGGAGCTGTTTTTT.